This T cell receptor beta chain stems from a study of blood T cell repertoires in COVID-19. Study overall: The United States, Italy and Spain provided the acute and convalescent COVID-19 samples. Sample material is recorded as cDNA or gDNA derived from T cells, B-cell-depleted T cells, or PBMCs.

CDR1 LGHDT and CDR2 YNNKEL come from the germline V gene (reference sequence). V dropped 4 bases and J dropped 6 bases, with 18 bases sitting between them. The CDR3 runs 15 residues. In the original processing: For nucleated cells, counts were estimated from reference gene primer amplification. Repertoires were generated with immunoSEQ multiplex PCR, while TCRdb's copy carries only in-frame clones and drops some. V, J and clone size derive from that table, while D and trimming were established from the DNA sequence. The table shows 60,000 to 70,000 clones, with 88% occurring only once. Sequencing was performed on peripheral blood. The sequence was obtained from a woman over 75 with active COVID-19. The V call is TRBV3-1 (or the pseudogene TRBV3-2), the J call TRBJ1-1; possibly TRBD1 for D (6 bases). CDR3 residues: CASSLSTGSDAEAFF. The DNA of the CDR3 is TGTGCCAGCAGCCTATCAACAGGGAGTGACGCTGAAGCTTTCTTT.